Only a few counts were recorded for the clone carrying this T cell receptor beta chain. These data come from a study of OX40 agonist ivuxolimab in advanced cancers. Measured with immunoSEQ multiplex PCR; TCRdb has only the in-frame clones, and not every one. The data contain approximately 20,000 clones, approximately 80% of them seen just once; the ten biggest clones take up roughly a quarter. Germline lookup yields CDR1 SGDLS and CDR2 YYNGEE. Trimming took 4 bases from V and 2 from J, leaving 11 bases between them. The CDR3 runs 14 residues. Specimen: CD4+ or CD8+ T cells sorted from blood, collected in a trial of the OX40 agonist ivuxolimab. V is TRBV9 and J is TRBJ2-3; D gene unclear. The clonotype originates from an adult with an advanced solid tumor such as melanoma, head and neck, liver or kidney cancer. CDR3 DNA: TGTGCCAGCAGCCCCAGACCAATCACAGATACGCAGTATTTT. This sequence encodes CASSPRPITDTQYF. Supplemented by reference TRBV9 and TRBJ2-3, the full variable domain reads DSGVTQTPKHLITATGQRVTLRCSPRSGDLSVYWYQQSLDQGLQFLIQYYNGEERAKGNILERFSAQQFPDLHSELNLSSLELGDSALYFCASSPRPITDTQYFGPGTRLTVL.